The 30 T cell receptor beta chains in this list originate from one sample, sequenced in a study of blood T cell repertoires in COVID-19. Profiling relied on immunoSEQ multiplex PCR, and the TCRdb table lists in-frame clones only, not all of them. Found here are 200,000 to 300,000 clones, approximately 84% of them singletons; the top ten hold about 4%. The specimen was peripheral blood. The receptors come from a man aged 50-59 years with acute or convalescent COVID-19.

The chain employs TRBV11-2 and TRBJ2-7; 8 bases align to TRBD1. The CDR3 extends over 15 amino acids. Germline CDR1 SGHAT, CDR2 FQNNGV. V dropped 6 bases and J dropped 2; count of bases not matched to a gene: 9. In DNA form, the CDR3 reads TGTGCCAGCAGTTATGGACAGGGCACTCCCTACGAGCAGTACTTC. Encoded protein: CASSYGQGTPYEQYF.

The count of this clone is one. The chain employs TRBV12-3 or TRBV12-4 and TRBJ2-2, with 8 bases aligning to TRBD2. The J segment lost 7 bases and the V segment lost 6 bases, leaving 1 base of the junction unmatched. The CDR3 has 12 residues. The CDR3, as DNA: TGTGCCAGCAGCCGGGGGGGCGGGGAGCTGTTTTTT. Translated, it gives CASSRGGGELFF.

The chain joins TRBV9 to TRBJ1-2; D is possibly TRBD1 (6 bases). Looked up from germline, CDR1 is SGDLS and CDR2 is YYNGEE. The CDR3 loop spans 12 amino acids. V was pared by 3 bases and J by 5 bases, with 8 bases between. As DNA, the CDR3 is TGTGCCAGCAGCGCGACAGGTTATGGCTACACCTTC. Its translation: CASSATGYGYTF.

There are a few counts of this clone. The CDR3 here is CASSYRTGGLGNEQFF. In nucleotides, the CDR3 is TGTGCCAGCAGTTACCGGACAGGGGGCTTAGGCAATGAGCAGTTCTTC. The chain links TRBV27 to TRBJ2-1, with 11 nucleotides matching TRBD1. From germline, CDR1 is MNHEY and CDR2 SMNVEV (reference sequence). This CDR3 comprises 16 residues. With V trimmed by 4 bases and J by 6 bases, 8 bases remained unmatched.

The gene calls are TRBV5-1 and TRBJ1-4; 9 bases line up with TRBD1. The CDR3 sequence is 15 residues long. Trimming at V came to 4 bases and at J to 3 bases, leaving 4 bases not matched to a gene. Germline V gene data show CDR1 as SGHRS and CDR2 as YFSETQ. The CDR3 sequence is CASSTGQGANEKLFF. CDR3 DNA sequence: TGCGCCAGCAGCACGGGACAGGGAGCTAATGAAAAACTGTTTTTT.

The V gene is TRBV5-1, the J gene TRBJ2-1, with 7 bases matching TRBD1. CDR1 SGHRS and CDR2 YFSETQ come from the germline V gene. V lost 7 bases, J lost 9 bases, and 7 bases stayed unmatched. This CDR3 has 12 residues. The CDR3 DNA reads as TGCGCCAGCGGGACAGAATTCAGTGAGCAGTTCTTC. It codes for CASGTEFSEQFF.

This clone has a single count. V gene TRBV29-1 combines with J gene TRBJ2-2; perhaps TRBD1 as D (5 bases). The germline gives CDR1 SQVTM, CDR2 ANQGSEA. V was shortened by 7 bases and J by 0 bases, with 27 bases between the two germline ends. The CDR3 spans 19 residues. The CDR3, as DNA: TGCAGCGCCACCCCGCAAAACAGACGCGGACACCCGAACACCGGGGAGCTGTTTTTT. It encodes CSATPQNRRGHPNTGELFF.

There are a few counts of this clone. The DNA for the CDR3 is TGTGCCAGCAGTTACTGGCTAGCGGGGTCCTACGAGCAGTACTTC. Its translation is CASSYWLAGSYEQYF. The chain recombines TRBV6-5 with TRBJ2-7, with 9 bases identical to TRBD2. V lost 1 base to trimming and J lost 1 base; unmatched junction nucleotides: 2. The CDR3 covers 15 residues. The V gene's germline CDR1 is MNHEY and CDR2 SVGAGI.

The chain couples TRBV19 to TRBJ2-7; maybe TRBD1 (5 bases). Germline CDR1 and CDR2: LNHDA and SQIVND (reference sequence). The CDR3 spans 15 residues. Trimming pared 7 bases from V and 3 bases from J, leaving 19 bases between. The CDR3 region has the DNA TGTGCCAGTATCACACAGGAAGACGGATACTACGAGCAGTACTTC. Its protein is CASITQEDGYYEQYF.

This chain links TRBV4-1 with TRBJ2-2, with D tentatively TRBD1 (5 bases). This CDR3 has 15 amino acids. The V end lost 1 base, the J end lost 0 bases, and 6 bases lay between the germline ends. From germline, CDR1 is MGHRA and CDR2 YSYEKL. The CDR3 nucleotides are TGCGCCAGCAGCCAAGGACAGACGAACACCGGGGAGCTGTTTTTT. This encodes CASSQGQTNTGELFF.

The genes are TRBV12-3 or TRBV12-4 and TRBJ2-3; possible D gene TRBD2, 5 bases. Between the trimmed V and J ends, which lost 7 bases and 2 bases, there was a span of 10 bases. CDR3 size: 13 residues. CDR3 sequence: CASTTIPTDTQYF. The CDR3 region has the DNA TGTGCCAGCACGACTATTCCCACAGATACGCAGTATTTT.

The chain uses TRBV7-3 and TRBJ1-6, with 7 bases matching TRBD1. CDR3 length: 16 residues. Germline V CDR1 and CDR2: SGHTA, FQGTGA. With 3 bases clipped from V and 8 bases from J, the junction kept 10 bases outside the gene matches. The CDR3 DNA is TGTGCCAGCAGCTTGGGACAGCGAGGAACGCATTCACCCCTCCACTTT. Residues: CASSLGQRGTHSPLHF.

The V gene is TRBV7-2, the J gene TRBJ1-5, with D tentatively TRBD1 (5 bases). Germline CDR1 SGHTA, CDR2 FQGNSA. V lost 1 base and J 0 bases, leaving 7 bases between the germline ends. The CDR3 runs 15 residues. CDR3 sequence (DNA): TGTGCCAGCAGCTTAGTCGGGGGTAGCAATCAGCCCCAGCATTTT. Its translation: CASSLVGGSNQPQHF.

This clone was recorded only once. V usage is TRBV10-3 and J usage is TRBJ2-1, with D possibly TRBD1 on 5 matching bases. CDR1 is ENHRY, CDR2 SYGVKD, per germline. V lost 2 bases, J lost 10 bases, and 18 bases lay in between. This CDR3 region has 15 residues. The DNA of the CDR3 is TGTGCCATCAGTGAGGCTCGACAGAAGGTCCCCGAGCAGTTCTTC. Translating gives CAISEARQKVPEQFF.

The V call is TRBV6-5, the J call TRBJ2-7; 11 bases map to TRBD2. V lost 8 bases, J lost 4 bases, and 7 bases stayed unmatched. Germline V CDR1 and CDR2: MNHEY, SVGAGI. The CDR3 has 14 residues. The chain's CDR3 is CASFSGRAPYEQYF. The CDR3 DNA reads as TGTGCCAGCTTTAGCGGGAGGGCCCCTTACGAGCAGTACTTC.

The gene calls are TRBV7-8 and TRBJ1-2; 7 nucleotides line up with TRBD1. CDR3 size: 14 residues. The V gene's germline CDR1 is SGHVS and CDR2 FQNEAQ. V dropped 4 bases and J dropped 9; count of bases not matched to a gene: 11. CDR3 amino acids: CASSSGQPALRYTF. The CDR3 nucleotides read TGTGCCAGCAGCTCGGGACAGCCGGCTCTGCGCTACACCTTC.

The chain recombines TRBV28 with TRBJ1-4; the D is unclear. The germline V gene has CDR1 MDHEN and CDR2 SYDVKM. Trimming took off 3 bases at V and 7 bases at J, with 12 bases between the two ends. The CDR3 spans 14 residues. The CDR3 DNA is TGTGCCAGCAGTTTCGTAGGAGGTGGTGAAAAACTGTTTTTT. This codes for CASSFVGGGEKLFF.

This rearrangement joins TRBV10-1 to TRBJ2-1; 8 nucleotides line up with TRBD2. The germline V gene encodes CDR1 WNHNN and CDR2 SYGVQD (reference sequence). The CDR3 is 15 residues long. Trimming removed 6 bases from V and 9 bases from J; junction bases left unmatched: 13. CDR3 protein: CASSFSGAGDGEQFF. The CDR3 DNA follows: TGCGCCAGCAGCTTCAGTGGAGCGGGGGATGGTGAGCAGTTCTTC.

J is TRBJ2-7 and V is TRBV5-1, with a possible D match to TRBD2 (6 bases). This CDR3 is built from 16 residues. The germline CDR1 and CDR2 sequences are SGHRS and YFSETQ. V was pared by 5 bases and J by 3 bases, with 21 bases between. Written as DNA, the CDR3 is TGCGCCAGCAGTTGGAGGGCATCTAGGGAAATCTACGAGCAGTACTTC. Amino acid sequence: CASSWRASREIYEQYF.

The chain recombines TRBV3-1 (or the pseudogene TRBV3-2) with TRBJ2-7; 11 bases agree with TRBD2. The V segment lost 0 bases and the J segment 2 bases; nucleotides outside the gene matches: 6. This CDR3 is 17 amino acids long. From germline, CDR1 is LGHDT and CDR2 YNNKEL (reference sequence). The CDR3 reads CASSQDPGTSGTYEQYF. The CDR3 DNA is TGTGCCAGCAGCCAAGACCCAGGGACTAGCGGAACCTACGAGCAGTACTTC.

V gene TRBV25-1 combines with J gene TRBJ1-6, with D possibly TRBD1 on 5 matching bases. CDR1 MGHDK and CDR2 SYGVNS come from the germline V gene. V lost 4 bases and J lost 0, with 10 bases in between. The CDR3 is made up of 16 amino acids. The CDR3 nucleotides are TGTGCCAGCAGTGGGGGGGTCAGCTCCTATAATTCACCCCTCCACTTT. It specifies CASSGGVSSYNSPLHF.

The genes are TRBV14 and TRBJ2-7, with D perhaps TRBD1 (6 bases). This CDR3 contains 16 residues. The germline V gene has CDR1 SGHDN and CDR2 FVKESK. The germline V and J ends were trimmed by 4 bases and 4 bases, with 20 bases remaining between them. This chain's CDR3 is CASSLRTGTTLYEQYF. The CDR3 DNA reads TGTGCCAGCAGCCTGCGAACCGGGACAACCCTGTACGAGCAGTACTTC.

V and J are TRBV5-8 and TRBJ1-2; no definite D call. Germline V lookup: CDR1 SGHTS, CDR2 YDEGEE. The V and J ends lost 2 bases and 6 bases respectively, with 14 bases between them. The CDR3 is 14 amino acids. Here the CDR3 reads CASSFERASNGYTF. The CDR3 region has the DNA TGTGCCAGCAGCTTTGAGAGGGCAAGTAATGGCTACACCTTC.

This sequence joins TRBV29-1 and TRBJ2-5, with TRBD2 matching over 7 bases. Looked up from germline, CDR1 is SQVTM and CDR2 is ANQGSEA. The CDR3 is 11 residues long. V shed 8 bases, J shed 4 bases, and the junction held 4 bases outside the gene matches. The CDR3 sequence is CSSGEGETQYF. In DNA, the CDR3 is TGCAGCTCCGGGGAGGGAGAGACCCAGTACTTC.

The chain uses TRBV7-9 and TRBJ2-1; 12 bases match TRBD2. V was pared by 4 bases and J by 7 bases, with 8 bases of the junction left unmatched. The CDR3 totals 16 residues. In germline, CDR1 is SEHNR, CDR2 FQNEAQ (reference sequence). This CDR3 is CASSYSRLAGGNEQFF. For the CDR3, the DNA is TGTGCCAGCAGCTATTCGAGGCTAGCGGGAGGGAATGAGCAGTTCTTC.

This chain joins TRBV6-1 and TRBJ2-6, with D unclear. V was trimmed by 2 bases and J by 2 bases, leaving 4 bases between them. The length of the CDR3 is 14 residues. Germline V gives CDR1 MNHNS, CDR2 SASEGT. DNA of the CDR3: TGTGCCAGCAGTGAAACGGCTGGGGCCAACGTCCTGACTTTC. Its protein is CASSETAGANVLTF.

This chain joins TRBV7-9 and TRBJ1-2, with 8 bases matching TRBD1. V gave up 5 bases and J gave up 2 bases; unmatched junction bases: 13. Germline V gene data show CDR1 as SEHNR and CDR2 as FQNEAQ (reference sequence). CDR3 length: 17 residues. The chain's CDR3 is CASSPVVRDRSNYGYTF. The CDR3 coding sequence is TGTGCCAGCAGCCCCGTTGTCAGGGACAGGTCCAACTATGGCTACACCTTC.

The CDR3 loop is CASITPGQGNQPQHF. The CDR3, as DNA: TGTGCCAGCATTACTCCGGGACAGGGGAATCAGCCCCAGCATTTT. This chain uses TRBV28 with TRBJ1-5, with 10 bases lining up with TRBD1. Germline-derived CDR1 and CDR2 are MDHEN and SYDVKM. V was pared by 7 bases and J by 4 bases, with 7 bases of the junction left unmatched. This CDR3 region has 15 residues. Full variable domain (remainder filled in from reference TRBV28 and TRBJ1-5): DVKVTQSSRYLVKRTGEKVFLECVQDMDHENMFWYRQDPGLGLRLIYFSYDVKMKEKGDIPEGYSVSREKKERFSLILESASTNQTSMYLCASITPGQGNQPQHFGDGTRLSIL.

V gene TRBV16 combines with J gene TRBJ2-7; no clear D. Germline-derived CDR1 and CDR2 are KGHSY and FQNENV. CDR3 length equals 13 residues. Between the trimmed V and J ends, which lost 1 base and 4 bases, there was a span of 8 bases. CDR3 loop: CASSQLADYEQYF. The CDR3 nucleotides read TGTGCCAGCAGCCAATTGGCAGATTACGAGCAGTACTTC.

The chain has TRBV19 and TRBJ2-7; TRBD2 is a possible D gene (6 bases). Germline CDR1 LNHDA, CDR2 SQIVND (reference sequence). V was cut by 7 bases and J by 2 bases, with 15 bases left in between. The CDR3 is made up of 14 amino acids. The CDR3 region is CASKRQREAYEQYF. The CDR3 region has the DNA TGTGCCAGTAAACGTCAGAGGGAGGCCTACGAGCAGTACTTC.